The clone carrying this T cell receptor beta chain has a count of ten or more. Its antigen is not identified. Investigators prepared the TCR beta libraries by applying iRepertoire HTBI primers and Arm-PCR of CDR3 regions. MiXCR was run by TCRdb on the multiplex PCR reads, yielding one entry per CDR3 protein. The sample contains roughly 490,000 distinct CDR3 sequences, approximately 23% of which appear only once. V was clipped by 6 bases and J by 5 bases, with 16 bases between them. Germline assignment: CDR1 GTSNPN and CDR2 SVGIG (reference sequence). This CDR3 comprises 13 residues. This sample is part of a study of regulatory T cells in long-lasting Graves disease. General study findings and limits: With persistent disease, TRBV28, TRBJ1-2 and TRBJ2-5 were the favored segments.

Time point described: persistent/refractory GD, antithyroid drugs over 5 years with positive TRAb. PBMC RNA was the source of the TCR library. The chain joins TRBV30 to TRBJ1-1, with a possible D match to TRBD1 (6 bases). This TCR was recovered from a female donor with Graves disease. Here the sequenced sample was peripheral blood mononuclear cells (PBMCs), taken when the disease was refractory, from a patient treated with antithyroid drugs. DNA of the CDR3: TGTGCCTGCAACAGGGATCGGGAAACTGAAGCTTTCTTT. It specifies CACNRDRETEAFF.